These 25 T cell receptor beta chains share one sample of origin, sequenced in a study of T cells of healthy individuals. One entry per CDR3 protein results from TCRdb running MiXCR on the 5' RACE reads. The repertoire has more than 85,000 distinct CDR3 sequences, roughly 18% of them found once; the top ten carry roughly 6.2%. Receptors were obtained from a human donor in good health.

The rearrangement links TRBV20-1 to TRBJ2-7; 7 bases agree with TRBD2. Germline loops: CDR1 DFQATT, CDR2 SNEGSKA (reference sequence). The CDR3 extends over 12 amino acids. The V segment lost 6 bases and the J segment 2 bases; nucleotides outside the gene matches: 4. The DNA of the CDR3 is TGCAGTGCGGGACTAACTACCTACGAGCAGTACTTC. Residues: CSAGLTTYEQYF.

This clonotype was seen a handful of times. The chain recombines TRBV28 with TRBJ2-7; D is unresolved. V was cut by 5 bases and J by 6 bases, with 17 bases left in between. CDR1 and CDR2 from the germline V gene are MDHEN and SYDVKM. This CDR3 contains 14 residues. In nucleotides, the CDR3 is TGTGCCAGCAGTCTCGACCAGGCTAGACCCGAGCAGTACTTC. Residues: CASSLDQARPEQYF. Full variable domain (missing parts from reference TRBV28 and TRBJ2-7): DVKVTQSSRYLVKRTGEKVFLECVQDMDHENMFWYRQDPGLGLRLIYFSYDVKMKEKGDIPEGYSVSREKKERFSLILESASTNQTSMYLCASSLDQARPEQYFGPGTRLTVT.

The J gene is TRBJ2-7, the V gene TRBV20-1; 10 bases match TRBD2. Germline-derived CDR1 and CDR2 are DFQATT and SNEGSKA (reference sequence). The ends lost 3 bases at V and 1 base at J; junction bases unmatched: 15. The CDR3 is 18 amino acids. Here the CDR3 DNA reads TGCAGTGCTAGGGGGGTCGGGCTAGCGGGGGTCGCTTCCTACGAGCAGTACTTC. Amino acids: CSARGVGLAGVASYEQYF.

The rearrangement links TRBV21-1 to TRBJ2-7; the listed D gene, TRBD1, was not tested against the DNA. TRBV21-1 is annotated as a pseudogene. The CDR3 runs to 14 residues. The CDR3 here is CASSGRDTTYEQYF. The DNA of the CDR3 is TGTGCCAGCAGCGGCCGGGACACGACCTACGAGCAGTACTTC.

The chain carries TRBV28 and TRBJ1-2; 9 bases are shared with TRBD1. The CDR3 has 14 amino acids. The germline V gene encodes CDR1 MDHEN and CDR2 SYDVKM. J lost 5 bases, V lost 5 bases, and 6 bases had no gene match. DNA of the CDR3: TGTGCCAGCAGTGACAGGGGGAGAGGGTATGGCTACACCTTC. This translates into CASSDRGRGYGYTF.

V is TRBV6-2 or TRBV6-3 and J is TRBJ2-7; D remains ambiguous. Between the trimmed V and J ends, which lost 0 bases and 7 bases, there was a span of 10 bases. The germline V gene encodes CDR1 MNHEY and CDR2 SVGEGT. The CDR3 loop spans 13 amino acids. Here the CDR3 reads CASSYSVLWEQYF. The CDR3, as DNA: TGTGCCAGCAGTTACTCCGTTTTATGGGAGCAGTACTTC.

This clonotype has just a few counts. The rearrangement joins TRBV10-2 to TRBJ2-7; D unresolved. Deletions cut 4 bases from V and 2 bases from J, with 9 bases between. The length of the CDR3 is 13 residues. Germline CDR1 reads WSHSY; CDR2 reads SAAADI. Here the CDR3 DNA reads TGCGCCAGCAGTGCCACTTACCCCTACGAGCAGTACTTC. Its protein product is CASSATYPYEQYF.

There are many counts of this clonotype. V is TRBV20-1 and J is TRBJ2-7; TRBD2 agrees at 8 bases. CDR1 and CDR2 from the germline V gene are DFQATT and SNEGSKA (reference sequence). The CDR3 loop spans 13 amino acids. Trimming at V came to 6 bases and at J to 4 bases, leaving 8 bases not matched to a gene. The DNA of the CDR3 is TGCAGTGCCAGCGGGGGACGAGGGTACGAGCAGTACTTC. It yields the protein CSASGGRGYEQYF.

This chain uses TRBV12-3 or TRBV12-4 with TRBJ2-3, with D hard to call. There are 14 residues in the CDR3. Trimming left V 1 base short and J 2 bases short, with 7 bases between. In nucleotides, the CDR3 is TGTGCCAGCAGTTTAGTTGTTAACACAGATACGCAGTATTTT. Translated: CASSLVVNTDTQYF.

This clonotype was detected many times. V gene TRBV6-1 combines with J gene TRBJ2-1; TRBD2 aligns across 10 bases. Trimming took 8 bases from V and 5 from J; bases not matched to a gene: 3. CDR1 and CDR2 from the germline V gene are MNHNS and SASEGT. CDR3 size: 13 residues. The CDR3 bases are TGTGCCAGCGGACTAGCGGCTAACAATGAGCAGTTCTTC. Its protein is CASGLAANNEQFF.

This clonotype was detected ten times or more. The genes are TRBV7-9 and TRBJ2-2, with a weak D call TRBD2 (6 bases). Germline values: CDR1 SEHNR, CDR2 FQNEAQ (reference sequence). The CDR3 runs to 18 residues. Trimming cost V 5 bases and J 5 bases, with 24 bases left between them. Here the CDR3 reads CASSPGGARHSYTGELFF. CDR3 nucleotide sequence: TGTGCCAGCAGCCCGGGCGGGGCCCGACATTCCTATACCGGGGAGCTGTTTTTT.

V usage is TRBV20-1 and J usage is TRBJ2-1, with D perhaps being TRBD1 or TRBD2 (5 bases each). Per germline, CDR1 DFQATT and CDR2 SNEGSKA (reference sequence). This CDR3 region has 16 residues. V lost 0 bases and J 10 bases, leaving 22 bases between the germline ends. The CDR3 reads CSARDFGTDFLSEQFF. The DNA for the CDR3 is TGCAGTGCTAGAGATTTCGGGACGGACTTTCTAAGCGAGCAGTTCTTC.

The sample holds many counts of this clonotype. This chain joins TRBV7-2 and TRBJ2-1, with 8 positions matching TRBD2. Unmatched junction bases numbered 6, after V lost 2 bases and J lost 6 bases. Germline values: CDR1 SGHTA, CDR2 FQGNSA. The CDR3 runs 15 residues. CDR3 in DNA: TGTGCCAGCAGCTTACCGGGGGGGCGTAGCAATGAGCAGTTCTTC. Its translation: CASSLPGGRSNEQFF. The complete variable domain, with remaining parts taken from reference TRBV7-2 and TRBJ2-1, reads GAGVSQSPSNKVTEKGKDVELRCDPISGHTALYWYRQSLGQGLEFLIYFQGNSAPDKSGLPSDRFSAERTGGSVSTLTIQRTQQEDSAVYLCASSLPGGRSNEQFFGPGTRLTVL.

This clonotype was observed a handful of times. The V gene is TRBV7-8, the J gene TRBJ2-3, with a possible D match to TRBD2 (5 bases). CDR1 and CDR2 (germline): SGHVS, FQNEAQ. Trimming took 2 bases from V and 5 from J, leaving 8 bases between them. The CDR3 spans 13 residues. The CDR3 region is CASSLPGIDTQYF. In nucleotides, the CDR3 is TGTGCCAGCAGCTTACCCGGGATAGATACGCAGTATTTT.

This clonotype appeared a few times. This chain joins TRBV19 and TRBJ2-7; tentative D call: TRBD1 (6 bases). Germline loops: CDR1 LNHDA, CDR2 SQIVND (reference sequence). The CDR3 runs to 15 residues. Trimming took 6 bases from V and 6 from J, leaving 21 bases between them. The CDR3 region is CASSLQGLRGGEQYF. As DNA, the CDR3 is TGTGCCAGTAGCCTACAGGGATTGAGGGGCGGCGAGCAGTACTTC.

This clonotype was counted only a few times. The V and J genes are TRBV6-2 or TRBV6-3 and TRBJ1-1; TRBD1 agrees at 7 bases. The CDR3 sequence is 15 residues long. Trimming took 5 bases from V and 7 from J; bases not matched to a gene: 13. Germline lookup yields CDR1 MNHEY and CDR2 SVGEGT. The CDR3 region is CASSIIAGTANEAFF. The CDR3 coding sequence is TGTGCCAGCAGTATAATCGCCGGGACAGCGAATGAAGCTTTCTTT.

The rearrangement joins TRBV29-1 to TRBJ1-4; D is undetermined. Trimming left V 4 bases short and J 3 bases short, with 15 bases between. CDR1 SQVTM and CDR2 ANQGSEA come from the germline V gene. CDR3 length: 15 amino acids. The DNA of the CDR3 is TGCAGCGTTGCCCGGACCCCTCAATCTAATGAAAAACTGTTTTTT. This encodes CSVARTPQSNEKLFF.

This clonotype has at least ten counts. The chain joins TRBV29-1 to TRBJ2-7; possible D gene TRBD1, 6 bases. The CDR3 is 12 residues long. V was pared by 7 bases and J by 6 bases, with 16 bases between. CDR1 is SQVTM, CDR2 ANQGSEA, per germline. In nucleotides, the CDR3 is TGCAGCGGCGCTGGGATACAGGGCGAGCAGTACTTC. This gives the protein CSGAGIQGEQYF.

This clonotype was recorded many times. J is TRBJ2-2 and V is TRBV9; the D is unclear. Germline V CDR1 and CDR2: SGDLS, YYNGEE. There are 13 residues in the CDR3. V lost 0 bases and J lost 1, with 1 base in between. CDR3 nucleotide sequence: TGTGCCAGCAGCGTAGGGAACACCGGGGAGCTGTTTTTT. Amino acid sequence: CASSVGNTGELFF. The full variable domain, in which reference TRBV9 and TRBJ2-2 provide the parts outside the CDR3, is DSGVTQTPKHLITATGQRVTLRCSPRSGDLSVYWYQQSLDQGLQFLIQYYNGEERAKGNILERFSAQQFPDLHSELNLSSLELGDSALYFCASSVGNTGELFFGEGSRLTVL.

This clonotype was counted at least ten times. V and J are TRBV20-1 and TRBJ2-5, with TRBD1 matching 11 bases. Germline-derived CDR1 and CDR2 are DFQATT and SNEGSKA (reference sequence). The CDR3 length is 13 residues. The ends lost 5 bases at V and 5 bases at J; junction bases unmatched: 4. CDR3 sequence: CSARTGGVETQYF. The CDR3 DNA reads TGCAGTGCTCGGACAGGGGGCGTGGAGACCCAGTACTTC.

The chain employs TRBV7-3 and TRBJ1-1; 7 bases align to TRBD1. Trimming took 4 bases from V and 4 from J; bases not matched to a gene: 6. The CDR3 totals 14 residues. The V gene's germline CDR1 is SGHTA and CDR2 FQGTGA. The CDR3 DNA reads TGTGCCAGCAGCTCGACAGGGCAAGGCACTGAAGCTTTCTTT. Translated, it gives CASSSTGQGTEAFF.

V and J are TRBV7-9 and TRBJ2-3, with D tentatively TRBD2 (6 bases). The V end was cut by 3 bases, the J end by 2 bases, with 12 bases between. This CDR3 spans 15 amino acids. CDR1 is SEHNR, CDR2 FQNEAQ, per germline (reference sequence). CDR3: CASSFGERATDTQYF. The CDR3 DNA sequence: TGTGCCAGCAGCTTCGGGGAGCGGGCCACAGATACGCAGTATTTT.

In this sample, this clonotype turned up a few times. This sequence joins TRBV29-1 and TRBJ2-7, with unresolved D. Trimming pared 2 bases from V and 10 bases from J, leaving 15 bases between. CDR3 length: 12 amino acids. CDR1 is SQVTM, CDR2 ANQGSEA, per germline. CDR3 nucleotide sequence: TGCAGCGTTGAATCTCAGGTCGGTCGTCAGTACTTC. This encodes CSVESQVGRQYF.

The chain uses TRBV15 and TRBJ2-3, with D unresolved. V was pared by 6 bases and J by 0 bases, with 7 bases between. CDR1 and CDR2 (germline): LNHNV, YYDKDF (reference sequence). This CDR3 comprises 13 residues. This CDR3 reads CATRPSSTDTQYF. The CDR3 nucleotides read TGTGCCACCAGGCCGTCTAGCACAGATACGCAGTATTTT.

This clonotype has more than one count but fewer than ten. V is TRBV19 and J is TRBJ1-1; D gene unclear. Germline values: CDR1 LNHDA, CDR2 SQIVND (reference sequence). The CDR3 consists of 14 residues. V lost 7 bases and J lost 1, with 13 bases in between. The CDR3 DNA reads TGTGCCAGTATAATTCGGGAGGGGAACACTGAAGCTTTCTTT. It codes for CASIIREGNTEAFF.